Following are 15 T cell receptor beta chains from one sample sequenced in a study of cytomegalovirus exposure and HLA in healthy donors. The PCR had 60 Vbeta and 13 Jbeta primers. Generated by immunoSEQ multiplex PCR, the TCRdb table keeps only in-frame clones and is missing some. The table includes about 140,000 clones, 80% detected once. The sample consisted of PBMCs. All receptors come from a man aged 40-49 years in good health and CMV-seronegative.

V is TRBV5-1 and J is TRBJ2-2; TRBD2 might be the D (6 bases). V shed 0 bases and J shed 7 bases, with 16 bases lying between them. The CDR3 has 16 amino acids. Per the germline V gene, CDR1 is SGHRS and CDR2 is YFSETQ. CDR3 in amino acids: CASSLALLRGNGELFF. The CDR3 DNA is TGCGCCAGCAGCTTGGCCTTGTTGCGCGGGAACGGGGAGCTGTTTTTT.

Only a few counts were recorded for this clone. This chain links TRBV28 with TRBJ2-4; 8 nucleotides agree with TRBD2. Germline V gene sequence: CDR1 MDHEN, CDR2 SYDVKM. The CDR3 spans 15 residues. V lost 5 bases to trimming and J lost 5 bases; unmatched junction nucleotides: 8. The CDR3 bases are TGTGCCAGCAGTCCCTTCGGGGGGGACCAAAACATTCAGTACTTC. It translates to CASSPFGGDQNIQYF. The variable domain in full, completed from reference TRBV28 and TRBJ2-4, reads DVKVTQSSRYLVKRTGEKVFLECVQDMDHENMFWYRQDPGLGLRLIYFSYDVKMKEKGDIPEGYSVSREKKERFSLILESASTNQTSMYLCASSPFGGDQNIQYFGAGTRLSVL.

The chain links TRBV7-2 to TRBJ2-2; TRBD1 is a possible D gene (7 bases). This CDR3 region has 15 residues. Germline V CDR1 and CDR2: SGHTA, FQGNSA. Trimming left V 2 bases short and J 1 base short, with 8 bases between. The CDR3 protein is CASSLQGGNTGELFF. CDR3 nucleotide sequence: TGTGCCAGCAGCTTACAGGGGGGGAACACCGGGGAGCTGTTTTTT.

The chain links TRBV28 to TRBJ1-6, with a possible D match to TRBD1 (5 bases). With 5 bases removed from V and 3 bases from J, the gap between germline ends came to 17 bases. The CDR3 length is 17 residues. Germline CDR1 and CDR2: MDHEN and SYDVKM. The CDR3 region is CASSHLPGNHYNSPLHF. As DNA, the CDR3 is TGTGCCAGCAGTCACCTCCCAGGGAATCACTATAATTCACCCCTCCACTTT.

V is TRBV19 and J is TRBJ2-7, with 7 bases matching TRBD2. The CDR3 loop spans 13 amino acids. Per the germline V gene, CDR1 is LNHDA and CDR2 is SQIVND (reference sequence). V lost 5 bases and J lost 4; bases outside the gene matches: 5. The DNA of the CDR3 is TGTGCCAGTAGTGTGGACGGGGGGTACGAGCAGTACTTC. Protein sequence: CASSVDGGYEQYF.

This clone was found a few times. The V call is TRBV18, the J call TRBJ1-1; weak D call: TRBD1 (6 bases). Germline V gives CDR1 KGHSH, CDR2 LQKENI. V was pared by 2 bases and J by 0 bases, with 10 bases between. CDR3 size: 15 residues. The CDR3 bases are TGTGCCAGCTCACCATGGACAGAAGTGAACACTGAAGCTTTCTTT. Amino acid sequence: CASSPWTEVNTEAFF.

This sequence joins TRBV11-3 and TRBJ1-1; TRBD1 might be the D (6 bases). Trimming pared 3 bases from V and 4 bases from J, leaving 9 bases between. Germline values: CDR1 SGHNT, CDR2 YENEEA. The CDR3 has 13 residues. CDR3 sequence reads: CASSLKGGTEAFF. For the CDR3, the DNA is TGTGCCAGCAGCTTGAAAGGGGGCACTGAAGCTTTCTTT.

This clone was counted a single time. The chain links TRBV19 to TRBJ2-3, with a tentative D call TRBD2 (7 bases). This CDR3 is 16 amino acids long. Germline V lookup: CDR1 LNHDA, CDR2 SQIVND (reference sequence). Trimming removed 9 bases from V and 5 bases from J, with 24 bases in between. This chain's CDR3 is CASLNRGGALGDTQYF. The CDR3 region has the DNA TGTGCCAGCTTAAACAGAGGGGGGGCGCTAGGAGATACGCAGTATTTT.

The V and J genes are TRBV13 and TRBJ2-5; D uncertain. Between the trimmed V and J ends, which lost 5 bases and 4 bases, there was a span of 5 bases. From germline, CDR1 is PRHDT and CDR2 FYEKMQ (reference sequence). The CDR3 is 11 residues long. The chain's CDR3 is CASSLSETQYF. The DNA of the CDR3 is TGTGCCAGCAGCCTTTCAGAGACCCAGTACTTC.

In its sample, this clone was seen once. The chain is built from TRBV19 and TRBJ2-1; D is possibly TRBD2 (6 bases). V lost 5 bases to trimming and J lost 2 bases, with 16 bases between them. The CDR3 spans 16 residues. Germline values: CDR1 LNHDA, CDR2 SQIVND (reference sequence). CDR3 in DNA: TGTGCCAGTAGTGGCGGGGAGCGGCGACCCTACAATGAGCAGTTCTTC. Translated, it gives CASSGGERRPYNEQFF. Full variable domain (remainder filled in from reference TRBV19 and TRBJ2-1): DGGITQSPKYLFRKEGQNVTLSCEQNLNHDAMYWYRQDPGQGLRLIYYSQIVNDFQKGDIAEGYSVSREKKESFPLTVTSAQKNPTAFYLCASSGGERRPYNEQFFGPGTRLTVL.

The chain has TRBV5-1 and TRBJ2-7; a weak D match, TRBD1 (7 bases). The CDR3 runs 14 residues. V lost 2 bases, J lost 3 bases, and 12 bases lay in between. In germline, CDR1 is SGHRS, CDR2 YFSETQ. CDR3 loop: CASSFGGQSYEQYF. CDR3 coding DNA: TGCGCCAGCAGCTTCGGGGGACAGAGCTACGAGCAGTACTTC. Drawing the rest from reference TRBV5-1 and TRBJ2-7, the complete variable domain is KAGVTQTPRYLIKTRGQQVTLSCSPISGHRSVSWYQQTPGQGLQFLFEYFSETQRNKGNFPGRFSGRQFSNSRSEMNVSTLELGDSALYLCASSFGGQSYEQYFGPGTRLTVT.

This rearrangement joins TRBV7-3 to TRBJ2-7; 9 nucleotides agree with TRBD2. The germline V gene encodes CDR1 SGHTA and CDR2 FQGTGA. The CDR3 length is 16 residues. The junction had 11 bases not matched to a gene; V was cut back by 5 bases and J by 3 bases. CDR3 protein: CASSPLFLAGRYEQYF. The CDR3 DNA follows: TGTGCCAGCAGCCCCCTCTTCCTAGCGGGGCGCTACGAGCAGTACTTC.

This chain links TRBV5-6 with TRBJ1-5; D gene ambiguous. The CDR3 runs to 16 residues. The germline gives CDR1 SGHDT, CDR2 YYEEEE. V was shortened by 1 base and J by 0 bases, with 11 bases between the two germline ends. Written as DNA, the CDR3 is TGTGCCAGCAGCTTGAACGCGGGAAATAGCAATCAGCCCCAGCATTTT. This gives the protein CASSLNAGNSNQPQHF.

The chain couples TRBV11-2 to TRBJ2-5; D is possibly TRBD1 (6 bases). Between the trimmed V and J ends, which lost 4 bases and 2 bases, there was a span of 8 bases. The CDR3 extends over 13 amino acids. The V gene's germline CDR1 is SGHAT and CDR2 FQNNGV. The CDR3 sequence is CASSSDRQETQYF. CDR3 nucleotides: TGTGCCAGCAGCTCCGACAGGCAAGAGACCCAGTACTTC. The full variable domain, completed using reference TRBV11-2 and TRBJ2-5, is EAGVAQSPRYKIIEKRQSVAFWCNPISGHATLYWYQQILGQGPKLLIQFQNNGVVDDSQLPKDRFSAERLKGVDSTLKIQPAKLEDSAVYLCASSSDRQETQYFGPGTRLLVL.

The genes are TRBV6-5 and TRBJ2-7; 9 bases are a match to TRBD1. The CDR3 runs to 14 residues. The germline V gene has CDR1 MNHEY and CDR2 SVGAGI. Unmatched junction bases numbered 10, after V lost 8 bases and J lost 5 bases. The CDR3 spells CASGFPGQGNEQYF. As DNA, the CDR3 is TGTGCCAGCGGGTTCCCGGGACAGGGTAACGAGCAGTACTTC.